This TCR beta chain was sequenced during a study of shared clonotypes between healthy human individuals. Libraries were prepared by immunoSEQ multiplex PCR; TCRdb keeps only in-frame clonotypes and omits some of them. The sample yields roughly 720,000 clones, 90% seen once. The donor cohort consisted entirely of Caucasian adults residing in Nashville, Tennessee. Trimming removed 3 bases from V and 5 bases from J, with 8 bases in between. The CDR3 spans 12 residues. CDR1 and CDR2 from the germline V gene are SGHVS and FNYEAQ. This clonotype was sampled from a man aged 18 to 30 in good health. Some clones in this sample may be carry-over from other donors' samples. Specimen: memory CD8+ T cells from PBMCs. Sample subset: CD45RO+ cells pooled with CCR7-negative TemRA cells. This chain connects TRBV7-6 to TRBJ2-7; unclear D gene. The CDR3 DNA is TGTGCCAGCAGCTTTCTGGCTGACGAGCAGTACTTC. It encodes CASSFLADEQYF.